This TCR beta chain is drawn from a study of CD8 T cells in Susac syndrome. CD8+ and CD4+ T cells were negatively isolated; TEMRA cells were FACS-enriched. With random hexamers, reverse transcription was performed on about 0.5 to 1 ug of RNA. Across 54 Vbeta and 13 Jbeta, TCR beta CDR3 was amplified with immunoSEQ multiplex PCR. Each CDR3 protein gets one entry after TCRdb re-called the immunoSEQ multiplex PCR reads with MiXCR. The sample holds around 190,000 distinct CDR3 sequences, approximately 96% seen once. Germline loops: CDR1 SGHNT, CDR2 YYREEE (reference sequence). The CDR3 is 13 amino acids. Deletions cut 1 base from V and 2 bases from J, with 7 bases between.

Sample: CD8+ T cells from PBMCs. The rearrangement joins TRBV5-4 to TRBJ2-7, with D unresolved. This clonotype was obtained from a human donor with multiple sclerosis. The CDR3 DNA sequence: TGTGCCAGCAGCTTGACAGCAGCCTACGAGCAGTACTTC. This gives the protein CASSLTAAYEQYF.